These 15 T cell receptor beta chains were all obtained from the same sample, sequenced in a study of cytomegalovirus exposure and HLA in healthy donors. PCR involved 60 Vbeta and 13 Jbeta primers. The method was immunoSEQ multiplex PCR; TCRdb's version includes in-frame clones alone and lacks a portion of them. Of around 150,000 clones in the sample, about 80% were seen once. Sequences were obtained from PBMCs. Every receptor here comes from a male donor in good health and CMV-seronegative.

The J gene is TRBJ2-2, the V gene TRBV9; 7 bases are a match to TRBD2. Germline CDR1 and CDR2: SGDLS and YYNGEE. Trimming took 4 bases from V and 2 from J; bases not matched to a gene: 5. The CDR3 loop spans 15 amino acids. The CDR3 protein is CASSPLAENTGELFF. The CDR3 nucleotides read TGTGCCAGCAGCCCTCTAGCGGAAAACACCGGGGAGCTGTTTTTT.

The chain recombines TRBV7-2 with TRBJ2-5; a weak D match, TRBD2 (7 bases). The DNA end lines up better with TRBJ2-7; the J call may be wrong. The germline gives CDR1 SGHTA, CDR2 FQGNSA. The CDR3 extends over 17 amino acids. CDR3 sequence reads: CASSFPVAGAIGYEQYF. The DNA of the CDR3 is TGTGCCAGCAGCTTTCCCGTCGCGGGGGCCATCGGTTACGAGCAGTACTTC.

This clone was detected only once. The rearrangement links TRBV4-2 to TRBJ2-2; D may be TRBD1 (7 bases). Trimming left V 4 bases short and J 2 bases short, with 14 bases between. Germline CDR1 and CDR2: LGHNA and YNFKEQ. The CDR3 covers 16 residues. The CDR3 here is CASSRAGQINTGELFF. The CDR3 DNA is TGTGCCAGCAGCCGGGCGGGACAGATCAACACCGGGGAGCTGTTTTTT.

The V gene is TRBV2, the J gene TRBJ2-3; 7 bases map to TRBD2. Germline V gene sequence: CDR1 SNHLY, CDR2 FYNNEI. The CDR3 runs 15 residues. The ends lost 7 bases at V and 1 base at J; junction bases unmatched: 8. CDR3 in amino acids: CASNLGLAGTDTQYF. Here the CDR3 DNA reads TGTGCCAGCAATTTGGGGCTAGCGGGCACAGATACGCAGTATTTT.

The rearrangement uses TRBV28 and TRBJ1-2, with unresolved D. Germline CDR1 MDHEN, CDR2 SYDVKM. The CDR3 spans 13 residues. V lost 5 bases and J lost 4, with 11 bases in between. This CDR3 is CASSRVFPYGYTF. CDR3 bases: TGTGCCAGCAGTCGGGTCTTCCCCTATGGCTACACCTTC.

There are a few counts of this clone. In nucleotides, the CDR3 is TGTGCCTGGAGTGTACGCGTGACCCAGTACTTC. Translated: CAWSVRVTQYF. The chain recombines TRBV30 with TRBJ2-5, with D uncertain. The CDR3 extends over 11 amino acids. Per germline, CDR1 GTSNPN and CDR2 SVGIG (reference sequence). V lost 0 bases, J lost 7 bases, and 6 bases lay in between.

The chain has TRBV7-9 and TRBJ1-6, with 7 bases that match TRBD1. V trimming: 3 bases; J trimming: 11 bases; junction bases outside the gene matches: 4. Germline lookup yields CDR1 SEHNR and CDR2 FQNEAQ (reference sequence). The CDR3 is 13 amino acids. CDR3: CASSFTGEAPLHF. In DNA form, the CDR3 reads TGTGCCAGCAGCTTTACAGGGGAGGCACCCCTCCACTTT.

The genes are TRBV19 and TRBJ1-5; D unresolved. V gave up 5 bases and J gave up 8 bases, with 10 bases separating them. In germline, CDR1 is LNHDA, CDR2 SQIVND (reference sequence). The CDR3 length is 12 residues. CDR3 loop: CASSLPAEPQHF. The CDR3 DNA reads as TGTGCCAGTAGTCTCCCGGCGGAGCCCCAGCATTTT.

The genes are TRBV28 and TRBJ2-7; possibly TRBD2 for D (6 bases). The CDR3 has 15 residues. Trimming pared 5 bases from V and 2 bases from J, leaving 16 bases between. Germline V gene sequence: CDR1 MDHEN, CDR2 SYDVKM. CDR3 sequence reads: CASSPGTYVTYEQYF. CDR3 bases: TGTGCCAGCAGTCCCGGGACTTACGTAACCTACGAGCAGTACTTC.

With regard to this clone: This specimen includes other DNA sequences encoding the same CDR3. This chain links TRBV7-9 with TRBJ1-6; the match to TRBD1 covers 8 bases. This CDR3 is built from 16 residues. Germline V gives CDR1 SEHNR, CDR2 FQNEAQ (reference sequence). V shed 4 bases, J shed 10 bases, and the junction held 12 bases outside the gene matches. The CDR3 nucleotides read TGTGCCAGCAGCTCTGGGCGGGACAGGTTTCGCTCACCCCTCCACTTT. This gives the protein CASSSGRDRFRSPLHF.

The V and J genes are TRBV7-9 and TRBJ1-2; no clear D gene. Trimming removed 6 bases from V and 5 bases from J, with 7 bases in between. Germline values: CDR1 SEHNR, CDR2 FQNEAQ (reference sequence). This CDR3 is 11 amino acids long. CDR3: CASSKEYGYTF. The CDR3 region has the DNA TGTGCCAGCAGTAAGGAGTATGGCTACACCTTC.

The chain joins TRBV6-5 to TRBJ2-3; 8 bases are shared with TRBD1. Germline V gives CDR1 MNHEY, CDR2 SVGAGI. The CDR3 has 16 amino acids. V lost 4 bases, J lost 2 bases, and 8 bases stayed unmatched. The CDR3 sequence is CASSFSGTGYTDTQYF. CDR3 nucleotides: TGTGCCAGCAGTTTTTCCGGGACAGGTTACACAGATACGCAGTATTTT.

V and J are TRBV6-5 and TRBJ1-6; 7 nucleotides align to TRBD1. Germline assignment: CDR1 MNHEY and CDR2 SVGAGI. Trimming cost V 6 bases and J 14 bases; bases outside gene matches: 16. The CDR3 extends over 15 amino acids. In DNA form, the CDR3 reads TGTGCCAGCAGAGGACAGGCTGCGGTAGTTTTAGCCCTCCACTTT. Translating it yields CASRGQAAVVLALHF.

This chain links TRBV4-3 with TRBJ2-1; D gene unclear. This CDR3 region has 14 residues. Trimming stripped 0 bases from V and 4 bases from J, with 7 bases between. The germline V gene encodes CDR1 LGHNA and CDR2 YSLEER. In nucleotides, the CDR3 is TGCGCCAGCAGCCAAGATAATACATACAATGAGCAGTTCTTC. Translated: CASSQDNTYNEQFF.

The V and J genes are TRBV15 and TRBJ2-5; no clear D gene. The V end was cut by 5 bases, the J end by 3 bases, with 13 bases between. Germline V gene data show CDR1 as LNHNV and CDR2 as YYDKDF (reference sequence). The CDR3 runs 14 residues. The CDR3 DNA reads as TGTGCCACCAGCCCCTACCCTCGAGAAGAGACCCAGTACTTC. It yields the protein CATSPYPREETQYF. Using reference TRBV15 and TRBJ2-5 for the parts outside the CDR3, the full variable domain is DAMVIQNPRYQVTQFGKPVTLSCSQTLNHNVMYWYQQKSSQAPKLLFHYYDKDFNNEADTPDNFQSRRPNTSFCFLDIRSPGLGDTAMYLCATSPYPREETQYFGPGTRLLVL.